These 4 T cell receptor beta chains were all obtained from the same sample, sequenced in a study of blood T cells in healthy people across ages. Primed by a sample-barcoded 5' primer and a J-beta primer mix, a second PCR proceeded for 7 to 11 cycles. TCRdb itself ran the 5' RACE reads through MiXCR, one entry per CDR3 protein. The repertoire holds over 500,000 distinct CDR3 sequences, roughly a quarter seen once, with 3.6% in the top ten. The same data also contributed to another study, on T cells of mothers and their children.

The source material was blood. These receptors were obtained from a boy aged 2 to 9 in good health.

V gene TRBV3-1 combines with J gene TRBJ1-4; 10 nucleotides line up with TRBD1. With V trimmed by 4 bases and J by 8 bases, 4 bases remained unmatched. The CDR3 contains 14 residues. The germline V gene encodes CDR1 LGHDT and CDR2 YNNKEL (reference sequence). The CDR3 DNA reads TGTGCCAGCAGCCGGGGACAGGGGCGCGAAAAACTGTTTTTT. Translating gives CASSRGQGREKLFF.

The V and J genes are TRBV29-1 and TRBJ2-1; D not resolved. V gave up 3 bases and J gave up 4 bases, with 7 bases separating them. Germline V gene lookup returns CDR1 SQVTM and CDR2 ANQGSEA. The CDR3 is 12 amino acids. CDR3 DNA: TGCAGCGTTGATGGCCGTTACAATGAGCAGTTCTTC. It is translated as CSVDGRYNEQFF.

This clonotype has only a few counts. The chain uses TRBV9 and TRBJ2-7; tentatively, D is TRBD1 or TRBD2 (5 bases each). This CDR3 is built from 14 residues. From germline, CDR1 is SGDLS and CDR2 YYNGEE. V lost 4 bases to trimming and J lost 2 bases, with 13 bases between them. In DNA form, the CDR3 reads TGTGCCAGCAGCCCCCGGGACGGCCCCTACGAGCAGTACTTC. Protein product: CASSPRDGPYEQYF.

The chain combines TRBV12-3 or TRBV12-4 with TRBJ2-3; 7 nucleotides line up with TRBD2. This CDR3 is 14 amino acids long. With 8 bases clipped from V and 8 bases from J, the junction kept 13 bases outside the gene matches. The CDR3 spells CASRPSGSVVTQYF. Here the CDR3 DNA reads TGTGCCAGCCGGCCTAGCGGCTCCGTGGTTACGCAGTATTTT.